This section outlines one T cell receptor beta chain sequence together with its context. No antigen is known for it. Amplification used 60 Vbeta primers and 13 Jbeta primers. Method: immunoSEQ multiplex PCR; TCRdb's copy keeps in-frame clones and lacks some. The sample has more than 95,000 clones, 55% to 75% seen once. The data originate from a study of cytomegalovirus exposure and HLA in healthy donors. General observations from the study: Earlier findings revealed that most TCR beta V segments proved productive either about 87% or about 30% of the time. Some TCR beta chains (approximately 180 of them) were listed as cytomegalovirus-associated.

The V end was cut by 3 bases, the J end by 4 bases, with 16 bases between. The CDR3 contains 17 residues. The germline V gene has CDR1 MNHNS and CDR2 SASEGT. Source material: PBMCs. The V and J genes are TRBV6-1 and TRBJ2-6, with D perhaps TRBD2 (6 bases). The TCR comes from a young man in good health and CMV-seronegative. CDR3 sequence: CASSDGLGTLGANVLTF. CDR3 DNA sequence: TGTGCCAGCAGTGATGGTCTAGGGACTCTAGGGGCCAACGTCCTGACTTTC.